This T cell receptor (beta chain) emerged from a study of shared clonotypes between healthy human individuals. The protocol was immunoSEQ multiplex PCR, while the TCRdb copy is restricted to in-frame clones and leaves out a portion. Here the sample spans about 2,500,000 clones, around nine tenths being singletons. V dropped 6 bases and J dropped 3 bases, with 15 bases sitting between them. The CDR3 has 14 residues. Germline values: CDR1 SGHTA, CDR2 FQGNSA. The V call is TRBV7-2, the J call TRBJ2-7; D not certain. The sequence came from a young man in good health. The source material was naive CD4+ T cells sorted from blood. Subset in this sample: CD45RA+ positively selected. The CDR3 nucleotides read TGTGCCAGCAGGCCGGTGGGTTCGGGCTACGAGCAGTACTTC. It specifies CASRPVGSGYEQYF.